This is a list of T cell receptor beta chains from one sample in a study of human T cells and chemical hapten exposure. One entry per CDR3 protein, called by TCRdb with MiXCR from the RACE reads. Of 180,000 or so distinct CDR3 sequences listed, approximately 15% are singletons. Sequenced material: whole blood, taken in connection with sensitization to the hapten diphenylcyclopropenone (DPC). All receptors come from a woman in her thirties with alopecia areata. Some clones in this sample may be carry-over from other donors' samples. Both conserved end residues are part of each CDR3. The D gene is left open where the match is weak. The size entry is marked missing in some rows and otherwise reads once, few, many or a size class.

cdr3_aa: CASSVGYEQYF
cdr3_nt: TGTGCCAGCAGCGTGGGCTACGAGCAGTACTTC
j_call: TRBJ2-7
clone_size: many
v_call: TRBV28
d_call: -

cdr3_aa: CASSSGQGRAFF
cdr3_nt: TGTGCCAGCAGCTCTGGACAGGGTAGGGCTTTCTTT
j_call: TRBJ1-1
clone_size: -
v_call: TRBV7-2
d_call: TRBD1

cdr3_aa: CASRTGGSEQFF
cdr3_nt: TGCGCCAGCAGGACGGGAGGGTCTGAGCAGTTCTTC
j_call: TRBJ2-1
clone_size: -
v_call: TRBV5-1
d_call: TRBD2

cdr3_aa: CASSPSFRDEQYF
cdr3_nt: TGTGCCAGCTCGCCAAGTTTTAGGGACGAGCAGTACTTC
j_call: TRBJ2-7
clone_size: -
v_call: TRBV18
d_call: -

cdr3_aa: CASSEVRGQGLDNEQFF
cdr3_nt: TGTGCCAGCAGCGAAGTCCGCGGACAGGGGCTGGACAATGAGCAGTTCTTC
j_call: TRBJ2-1
clone_size: few
v_call: TRBV28
d_call: TRBD1

cdr3_aa: CSARGPSRASGITSTDTQYF
cdr3_nt: TGCAGTGCTAGAGGGCCAAGCCGGGCTAGCGGGATTACTAGCACAGATACGCAGTATTTT
j_call: TRBJ2-3
clone_size: -
v_call: TRBV20-1
d_call: TRBD2

cdr3_aa: CSVGGTGQGNTEAFF
cdr3_nt: TGCAGCGTTGGGGGGACCGGACAGGGGAACACTGAAGCTTTCTTT
j_call: TRBJ1-1
clone_size: few
v_call: TRBV29-1
d_call: TRBD1

cdr3_aa: CASSPRPGIEETQYF
cdr3_nt: TGTGCCAGCAGCCCCCGACCTGGAATAGAAGAGACCCAGTACTTC
j_call: TRBJ2-5
clone_size: many
v_call: TRBV7-8
d_call: -

cdr3_aa: CASSSPRWGVLTDTQYF
cdr3_nt: TGTGCCAGCAGCTCACCCCGATGGGGGGTGCTCACAGATACGCAGTATTTT
j_call: TRBJ2-3
clone_size: many
v_call: TRBV7-2
d_call: -

cdr3_aa: CASTMDSYEQYF
cdr3_nt: TGTGCCAGCACCATGGACAGCTACGAGCAGTACTTC
j_call: TRBJ2-7
clone_size: many
v_call: TRBV2
d_call: -

cdr3_aa: CASASSVPGNTIYF
cdr3_nt: TGTGCCAGCGCTTCATCGGTGCCTGGAAACACCATATATTTT
j_call: TRBJ1-3
clone_size: -
v_call: TRBV27
d_call: -

cdr3_aa: CASSQDLSNGPRHF
cdr3_nt: TGTGCCAGCAGCCAAGATCTCAGTAACGGCCCCCGACACTTT
j_call: TRBJ1-6
clone_size: -
v_call: TRBV3-1
d_call: -

cdr3_aa: CASSTQETQYF
cdr3_nt: TGTGCCAGCAGCACCCAAGAGACCCAGTACTTC
j_call: TRBJ2-5
clone_size: many
v_call: TRBV5-5
d_call: -

cdr3_aa: CASSPPGQGYNEQFF
cdr3_nt: TGTGCCAGCAGCCCCCCCGGACAGGGGTACAATGAGCAGTTCTTC
j_call: TRBJ2-1
clone_size: few
v_call: TRBV7-9
d_call: TRBD1

cdr3_aa: CSSALEGGITNGYTF
cdr3_nt: TGCAGCTCAGCCTTAGAGGGAGGGATCACTAATGGCTACACCTTC
j_call: TRBJ1-2
clone_size: many
v_call: TRBV29-1
d_call: -

cdr3_aa: CASTRLAGGTSSYNEQFF
cdr3_nt: TGTGCCAGCACCCGCCTGGCGGGAGGAACCAGCTCCTACAATGAGCAGTTCTTC
j_call: TRBJ2-1
clone_size: -
v_call: TRBV5-5
d_call: TRBD2

cdr3_aa: CASSLNQGEQFF
cdr3_nt: TGTGCCAGCAGTTTAAACCAGGGGGAGCAGTTCTTC
j_call: TRBJ2-1
clone_size: few
v_call: TRBV28
d_call: -

cdr3_aa: CASSEGDRGNQPQHF
cdr3_nt: TGTGCCAGCAGTGAAGGAGACAGGGGGAATCAGCCCCAGCATTTT
j_call: TRBJ1-5
clone_size: many
v_call: TRBV2
d_call: TRBD1

cdr3_aa: CATSDRGTAKSSPLHF
cdr3_nt: TGTGCCACCAGTGACCGCGGGACAGCTAAAAGTTCACCCCTCCACTTT
j_call: TRBJ1-6
clone_size: -
v_call: TRBV24-1
d_call: TRBD1

cdr3_aa: CASSYSGTGDSNQPQHF
cdr3_nt: TGTGCCAGCAGTTACAGTGGGACGGGGGATAGCAATCAGCCCCAGCATTTT
j_call: TRBJ1-5
clone_size: -
v_call: TRBV6-6
d_call: -

cdr3_aa: CSADQSRGFTDTQYF
cdr3_nt: TGCAGTGCTGACCAATCCAGGGGTTTCACAGATACGCAGTATTTT
j_call: TRBJ2-3
clone_size: few
v_call: TRBV20-1
d_call: -

cdr3_aa: CASSLGGGQIEQYF
cdr3_nt: TGTGCCAGCAGCTTGGGGGGTGGTCAGATCGAGCAGTACTTC
j_call: TRBJ2-7
clone_size: few
v_call: TRBV5-8
d_call: -

cdr3_aa: CASSYRERGYSNQPQHF
cdr3_nt: TGTGCCAGCAGTTATCGCGAGAGGGGGTATAGCAATCAGCCCCAGCATTTT
j_call: TRBJ1-5
clone_size: -
v_call: TRBV6-6
d_call: -

cdr3_aa: CASSSGTAFNQPQHF
cdr3_nt: TGTGCCAGCAGCTCCGGGACAGCTTTCAATCAGCCCCAGCATTTT
j_call: TRBJ1-5
clone_size: few
v_call: TRBV28
d_call: TRBD1

cdr3_aa: CASSVEISGTGGEQFF
cdr3_nt: TGTGCCAGCAGCGTTGAGATTAGCGGGACGGGAGGTGAGCAGTTCTTC
j_call: TRBJ2-1
clone_size: many
v_call: TRBV9
d_call: TRBD2

cdr3_aa: CASSPSGGTSNTGELFF
cdr3_nt: TGTGCCAGCAGCCCTAGCGGGGGGACTTCGAACACCGGGGAGCTGTTTTTT
j_call: TRBJ2-2
clone_size: many
v_call: TRBV3-1
d_call: TRBD2

cdr3_aa: CAWSGQYNSPLHF
cdr3_nt: TGTGCCTGGTCGGGACAGTATAATTCACCCCTCCACTTT
j_call: TRBJ1-6
clone_size: few
v_call: TRBV30
d_call: TRBD1

cdr3_aa: CASGTTMREPQHF
cdr3_nt: TGTGCCAGCGGGACAACCATGCGGGAGCCCCAGCATTTT
j_call: TRBJ1-5
clone_size: few
v_call: TRBV2
d_call: -

cdr3_aa: CASSGGSSYDEQFF
cdr3_nt: TGTGCCAGCAGTGGGGGATCTTCGTATGATGAGCAGTTCTTC
j_call: TRBJ2-1
clone_size: few
v_call: TRBV11-3
d_call: -